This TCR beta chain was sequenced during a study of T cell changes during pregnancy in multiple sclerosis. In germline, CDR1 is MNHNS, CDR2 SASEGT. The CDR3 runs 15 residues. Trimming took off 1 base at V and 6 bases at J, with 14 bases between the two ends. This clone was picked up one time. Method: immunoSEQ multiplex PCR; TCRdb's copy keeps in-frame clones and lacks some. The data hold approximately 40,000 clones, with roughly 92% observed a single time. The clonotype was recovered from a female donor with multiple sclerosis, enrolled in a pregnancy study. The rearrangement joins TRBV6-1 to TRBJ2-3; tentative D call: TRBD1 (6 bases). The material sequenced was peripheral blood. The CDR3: CASSEGTARWDTQYF. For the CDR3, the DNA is TGTGCCAGCAGTGAAGGGACAGCCCGGTGGGATACGCAGTATTTT.